The 20 T cell receptor beta chains presented below share a single source sample, sequenced in a study of blood T cell repertoires in COVID-19. Sequencing used immunoSEQ multiplex PCR; TCRdb keeps in-frame clones, though not all of them. This sample has some 250,000 clones, with approximately 82% found just once. Sequencing was carried out using peripheral blood. Receptors were obtained from a woman aged 18-29 years with acute or convalescent COVID-19.

The chain couples TRBV7-8 to TRBJ2-1; D not certain. The CDR3 runs 13 residues. The V gene lost 5 bases and the J gene lost 5 bases, with 10 bases spanning the gap. Germline-derived CDR1 and CDR2 are SGHVS and FQNEAQ. The CDR3 loop reads CASSAVEDNEQFF. CDR3 nucleotide sequence: TGTGCCAGCAGCGCCGTAGAGGACAATGAGCAGTTCTTC.

This clone has just a few counts. The chain joins TRBV7-8 to TRBJ2-7; D is uncertain. Germline assignment: CDR1 SGHVS and CDR2 FQNEAQ. CDR3 length: 14 residues. The V gene lost 3 bases and the J gene lost 2 bases, with 11 bases spanning the gap. The CDR3: CASSFSGGTYEQYF. CDR3 bases: TGTGCCAGCAGCTTTAGTGGCGGAACCTACGAGCAGTACTTC.

This sequence joins TRBV18 and TRBJ2-1; 10 bases map to TRBD1. The V gene end was trimmed by 4 bases and the J gene end by 6 bases; junction bases not matched to a gene: 9. Per germline, CDR1 KGHSH and CDR2 LQKENI. CDR3 length: 16 amino acids. This chain's CDR3 is CASSQTGTGDFNEQFF. CDR3 sequence (DNA): TGTGCCAGCTCACAAACCGGGACAGGGGATTTCAATGAGCAGTTCTTC.

The J gene is TRBJ2-7, the V gene TRBV5-6; D call uncertain. Germline V gives CDR1 SGHDT, CDR2 YYEEEE. The CDR3 spans 13 residues. Deletions cut 5 bases from V and 0 bases from J, with 9 bases between. The CDR3 DNA reads TGTGCCAGCAGGAGGTACTACTCCTACGAGCAGTACTTC. Translation gives CASRRYYSYEQYF.

Written as DNA, the CDR3 is TGTGCCAGCAGCTTAGGGCGGCCACCCCTCCACTTT. Its translation: CASSLGRPPLHF. V usage is TRBV7-8 and J usage is TRBJ1-6; D uncertain. Germline-derived CDR1 and CDR2 are SGHVS and FQNEAQ. V gave up 1 base and J gave up 11 bases, with 6 bases separating them. CDR3 length equals 12 residues.

V is TRBV29-1 and J is TRBJ1-2; D uncertain. This CDR3 spans 12 amino acids. The germline V gene encodes CDR1 SQVTM and CDR2 ANQGSEA. V was pared by 6 bases and J by 7 bases, with 15 bases between. CDR3 coding DNA: TGCAGCGTCGAACACCGGGTGGGTGGCTACACCTTC. Encoded protein: CSVEHRVGGYTF.

V is TRBV19 and J is TRBJ2-1, with TRBD2 identical over 12 bases. CDR3 length: 13 amino acids. Looked up from germline, CDR1 is LNHDA and CDR2 is SQIVND (reference sequence). After removal of 10 bases from V and 8 bases from J, the junction contained 6 bases not matched to a gene. The CDR3 is CATQLAGGYEQFF. CDR3 DNA: TGTGCCACTCAGCTAGCGGGAGGGTATGAGCAGTTCTTC.

The chain combines TRBV14 with TRBJ2-1; D not certain. The V end lost 1 base, the J end lost 4 bases, and 11 bases lay between the germline ends. The V gene's germline CDR1 is SGHDN and CDR2 FVKESK. This CDR3 is built from 15 residues. CDR3 in amino acids: CASSQGLALYNEQFF. CDR3 bases: TGTGCCAGCAGCCAAGGATTAGCACTATACAATGAGCAGTTCTTC. Full variable domain (outside the CDR3, taken from reference TRBV14 and TRBJ2-1): EAGVTQFPSHSVIEKGQTVTLRCDPISGHDNLYWYRRVMGKEIKFLLHFVKESKQDESGMPNNRFLAERTGGTYSTLKVQPAELEDSGVYFCASSQGLALYNEQFFGPGTRLTVL.

The chain couples TRBV7-6 to TRBJ2-7, with D possibly matching TRBD2 (6 bases). Germline CDR1 reads SGHVS; CDR2 reads FNYEAQ. V was cut by 11 bases and J by 3 bases, with 23 bases left in between. The CDR3 runs 15 residues. The CDR3 nucleotides are TGTGCCTCCTCCTCCTCCTTCGGGAGTCTCTACGAGCAGTACTTC. This codes for CASSSSFGSLYEQYF.

The chain uses TRBV6-4 and TRBJ1-4, with 7 bases lining up with TRBD1. V lost 4 bases, J lost 4 bases, and 6 bases stayed unmatched. The CDR3 spans 15 residues. Germline values: CDR1 MRHNA, CDR2 SNTAGT. CDR3 sequence: CASSVRRGINEKLFF. CDR3 bases: TGTGCCAGCAGTGTTCGCAGGGGGATTAATGAAAAACTGTTTTTT.

This clone is deemed medium-sized (0.01 to 0.1%). The chain is built from TRBV24-1 and TRBJ2-1, with a weak D call TRBD1 (6 bases). Germline assignment: CDR1 KGHDR and CDR2 SFDVKD. With 4 bases removed from V and 0 bases from J, the gap between germline ends came to 6 bases. The CDR3 covers 14 residues. DNA of the CDR3: TGTGCCACCAGTGACAGGGGCTCCTACAATGAGCAGTTCTTC. Its protein is CATSDRGSYNEQFF.

This clone was picked up one time. This chain joins TRBV6-5 and TRBJ2-7, with a weak D call TRBD2 (5 bases). The CDR3 is made up of 14 amino acids. V dropped 8 bases and J dropped 3 bases, with 17 bases sitting between them. Per germline, CDR1 MNHEY and CDR2 SVGAGI. CDR3 nucleotide sequence: TGTGCCAGCCGCGTTTTGGCGGGCGTCTACGAGCAGTACTTC. Its translation is CASRVLAGVYEQYF.

The chain recombines TRBV27 with TRBJ2-1; D remains ambiguous. The CDR3 sequence is 12 residues long. The V end lost 4 bases, the J end lost 6 bases, and 7 bases lay between the germline ends. In germline, CDR1 is MNHEY, CDR2 SMNVEV (reference sequence). CDR3 region: CASSYYGNEQFF. The CDR3 DNA reads TGTGCCAGCAGTTATTACGGCAATGAGCAGTTCTTC.

As concerns this clone: This specimen includes other DNA sequences encoding the same CDR3. V gene TRBV7-3 combines with J gene TRBJ2-1, with D perhaps TRBD1 (6 bases). The CDR3 spans 13 residues. V was cut by 2 bases and J by 4 bases, with 6 bases left in between. Germline values: CDR1 SGHTA, CDR2 FQGTGA. CDR3 in amino acids: CASSLGTYNEQFF. CDR3 in DNA: TGTGCCAGCAGCTTAGGGACATACAATGAGCAGTTCTTC.

This rearrangement joins TRBV6-2 or TRBV6-3 to TRBJ2-3; no definite D call. V lost 0 bases to trimming and J lost 7 bases, with 2 bases between them. Germline CDR1 is MNHEY and CDR2 is SVGEGT. The CDR3 contains 11 residues. As DNA, the CDR3 is TGTGCCAGCAGTTACTCCTATACGCAGTATTTT. This translates into CASSYSYTQYF.

V usage is TRBV5-6 and J usage is TRBJ2-7; 8 bases agree with TRBD1. The CDR3 contains 15 residues. The germline V gene has CDR1 SGHDT and CDR2 YYEEEE. V gave up 2 bases and J gave up 5 bases; unmatched junction bases: 9. The CDR3 sequence: CASSLGETGVHEQYF. DNA for the CDR3: TGTGCCAGCAGCTTAGGAGAGACAGGGGTCCACGAGCAGTACTTC.

The V gene is TRBV5-4, the J gene TRBJ1-6; D is unclear. The V end was cut by 3 bases, the J end by 8 bases, with 12 bases between. Per the germline V gene, CDR1 is SGHNT and CDR2 is YYREEE (reference sequence). The CDR3 contains 14 residues. For the CDR3, the DNA is TGTGCCAGCAGCTCTACAGAGGGTCATTCACCCCTCCACTTT. Encoded protein: CASSSTEGHSPLHF. Full variable domain (rest looked up from reference TRBV5-4 and TRBJ1-6): ETGVTQSPTHLIKTRGQQVTLRCSSQSGHNTVSWYQQALGQGPQFIFQYYREEENGRGNFPPRFSGLQFPNYSSELNVNALELDDSALYLCASSSTEGHSPLHFGNGTRLTVT.

The chain couples TRBV5-1 to TRBJ1-6; D ambiguous. The V end was cut by 0 bases, the J end by 7 bases, with 11 bases between. The CDR3 consists of 15 residues. The germline CDR1 and CDR2 sequences are SGHRS and YFSETQ. CDR3 region: CASSLDTPLNSPLHF. The CDR3 coding sequence is TGCGCCAGCAGCTTGGACACCCCCTTAAATTCACCCCTCCACTTT.

This rearrangement joins TRBV7-9 to TRBJ2-4; TRBD1 matches at 9 bases. V lost 4 bases to trimming and J lost 5 bases; unmatched junction nucleotides: 3. Germline loops: CDR1 SEHNR, CDR2 FQNEAQ (reference sequence). CDR3 length: 14 amino acids. CDR3 coding DNA: TGTGCCAGCAGCTCCCGGACAGGGGAAAACATTCAGTACTTC. Translated: CASSSRTGENIQYF.

The chain combines TRBV19 with TRBJ2-3, with TRBD2 matching 11 bases. This CDR3 region has 14 residues. J lost 3 bases, V lost 7 bases, and 3 bases had no gene match. CDR1 is LNHDA, CDR2 SQIVND, per germline (reference sequence). CDR3 protein: CASKASGRTDTQYF. CDR3 bases: TGTGCCAGTAAGGCTAGCGGGAGGACAGATACGCAGTATTTT.